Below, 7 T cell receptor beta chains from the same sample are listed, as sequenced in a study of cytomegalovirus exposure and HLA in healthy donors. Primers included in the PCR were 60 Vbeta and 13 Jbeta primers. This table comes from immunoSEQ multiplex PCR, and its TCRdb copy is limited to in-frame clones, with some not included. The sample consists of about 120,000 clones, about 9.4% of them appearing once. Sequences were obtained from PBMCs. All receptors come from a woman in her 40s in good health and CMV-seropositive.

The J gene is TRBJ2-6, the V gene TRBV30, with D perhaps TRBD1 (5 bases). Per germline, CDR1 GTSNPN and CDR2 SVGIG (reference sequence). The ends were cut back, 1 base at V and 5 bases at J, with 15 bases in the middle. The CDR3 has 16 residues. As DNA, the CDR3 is TGTGCCTGGAGTGCGTCTACAGGTGTAAGGGCCAACGTCCTGACTTTC. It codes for CAWSASTGVRANVLTF.

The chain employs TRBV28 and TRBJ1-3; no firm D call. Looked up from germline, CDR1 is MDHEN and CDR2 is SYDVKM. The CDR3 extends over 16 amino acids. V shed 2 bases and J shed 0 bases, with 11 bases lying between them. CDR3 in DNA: TGTGCCAGCAGTTTAGCCCCTCCGAGCTCTGGAAACACCATATATTTT. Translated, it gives CASSLAPPSSGNTIYF.

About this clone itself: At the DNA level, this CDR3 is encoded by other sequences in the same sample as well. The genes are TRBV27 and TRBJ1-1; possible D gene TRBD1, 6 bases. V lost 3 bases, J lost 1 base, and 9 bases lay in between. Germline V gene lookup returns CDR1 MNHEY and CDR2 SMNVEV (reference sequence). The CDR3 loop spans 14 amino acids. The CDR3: CASSFVGGNTEAFF. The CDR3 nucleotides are TGTGCCAGCAGTTTCGTAGGGGGGAACACTGAAGCTTTCTTT.

The CDR3 sequence is CAWSEGVDYGYTF. The CDR3 coding sequence is TGTGCCTGGAGTGAAGGGGTGGACTATGGCTACACCTTC. The chain combines TRBV30 with TRBJ1-2, with D perhaps matching TRBD1 (5 bases). V was cut by 1 base and J by 3 bases, with 9 bases left in between. In germline, CDR1 is GTSNPN, CDR2 SVGIG (reference sequence). This CDR3 has 13 amino acids.

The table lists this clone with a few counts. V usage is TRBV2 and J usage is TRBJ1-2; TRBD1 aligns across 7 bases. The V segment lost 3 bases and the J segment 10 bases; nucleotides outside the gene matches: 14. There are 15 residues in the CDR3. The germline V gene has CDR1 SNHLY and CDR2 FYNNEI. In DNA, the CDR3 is TGTGCCAGCAGTGACCGGACAGGACCACTATACGACTACACCTTC. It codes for CASSDRTGPLYDYTF.

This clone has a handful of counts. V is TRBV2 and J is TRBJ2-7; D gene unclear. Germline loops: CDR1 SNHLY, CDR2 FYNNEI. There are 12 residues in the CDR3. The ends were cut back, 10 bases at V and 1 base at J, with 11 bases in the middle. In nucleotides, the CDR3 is TGTGCCACCCGAACAGAATCCTACGAGCAGTACTTC. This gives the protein CATRTESYEQYF.

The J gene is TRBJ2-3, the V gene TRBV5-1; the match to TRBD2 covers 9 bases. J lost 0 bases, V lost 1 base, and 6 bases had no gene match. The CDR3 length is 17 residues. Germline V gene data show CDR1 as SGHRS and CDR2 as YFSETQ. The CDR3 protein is CASSLLAGASSTDTQYF. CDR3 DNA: TGCGCCAGCAGCTTGTTAGCGGGGGCCTCAAGCACAGATACGCAGTATTTT. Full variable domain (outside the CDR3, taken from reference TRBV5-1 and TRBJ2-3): KAGVTQTPRYLIKTRGQQVTLSCSPISGHRSVSWYQQTPGQGLQFLFEYFSETQRNKGNFPGRFSGRQFSNSRSEMNVSTLELGDSALYLCASSLLAGASSTDTQYFGPGTRLTVL.